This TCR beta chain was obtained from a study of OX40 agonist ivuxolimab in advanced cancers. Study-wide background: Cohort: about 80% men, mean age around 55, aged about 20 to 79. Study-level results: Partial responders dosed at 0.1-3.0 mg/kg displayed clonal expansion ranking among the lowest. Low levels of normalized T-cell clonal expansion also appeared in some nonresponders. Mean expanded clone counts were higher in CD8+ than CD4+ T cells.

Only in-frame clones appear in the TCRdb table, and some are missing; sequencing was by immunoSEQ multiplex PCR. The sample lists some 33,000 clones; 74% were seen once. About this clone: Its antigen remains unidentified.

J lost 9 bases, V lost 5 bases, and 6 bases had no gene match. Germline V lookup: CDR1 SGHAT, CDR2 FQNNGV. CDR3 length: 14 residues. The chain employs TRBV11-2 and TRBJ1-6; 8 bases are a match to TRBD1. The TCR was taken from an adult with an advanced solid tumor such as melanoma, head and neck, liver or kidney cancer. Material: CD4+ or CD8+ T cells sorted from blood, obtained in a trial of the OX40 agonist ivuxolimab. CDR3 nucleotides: TGTGCCAGCAGCCTGGACAGGGTCGGTTCACCCCTCCACTTT. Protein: CASSLDRVGSPLHF.